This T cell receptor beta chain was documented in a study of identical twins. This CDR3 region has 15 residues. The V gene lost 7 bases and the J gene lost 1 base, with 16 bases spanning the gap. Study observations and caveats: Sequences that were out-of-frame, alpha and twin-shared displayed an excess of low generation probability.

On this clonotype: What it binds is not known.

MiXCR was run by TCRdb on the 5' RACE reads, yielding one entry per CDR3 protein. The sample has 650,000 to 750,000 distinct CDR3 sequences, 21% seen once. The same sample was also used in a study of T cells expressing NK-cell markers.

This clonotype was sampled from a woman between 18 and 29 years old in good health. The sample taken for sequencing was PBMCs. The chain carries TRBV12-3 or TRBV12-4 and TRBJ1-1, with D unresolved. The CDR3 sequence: CASTLSGDSNTEAFF. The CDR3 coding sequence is TGTGCCAGCACCCTCTCCGGGGATTCGAACACTGAAGCTTTCTTT.